The T cell receptor (beta chain) described here comes from a study of blood T cell repertoires in COVID-19. Study as a whole: Sites across the United States, Italy and Spain contributed samples from acute and convalescent COVID-19. T cells, B-cell-depleted T cells, or PBMCs provided the cDNA or gDNA that served as material.

This clone showed up just once. In the source study's methods: Amplification of reference gene primers was used by the study to estimate nucleated cell counts. The table came from immunoSEQ multiplex PCR; TCRdb's copy has only in-frame clones and leaves some out. Clone size and V and J calls were adopted from that table, with D and trimming inferred from the DNA. The table lists some 300,000 clones, 70% to 90% of them singletons. V lost 5 bases to trimming and J lost 4 bases; unmatched junction nucleotides: 3. CDR3 size: 13 residues. Looked up from germline, CDR1 is MDHEN and CDR2 is SYDVKM. The clonotype comes from a man between 65 and 85 years old with acute or convalescent COVID-19. This chain uses TRBV28 with TRBJ2-3; TRBD2 aligns across 7 bases. Material: peripheral blood. CDR3 nucleotides: TGTGCCAGCAGTCCCCGGGGGGCAGATACGCAGTATTTT. Translation gives CASSPRGADTQYF.